This TCR beta chain originates from a study of cytomegalovirus exposure and HLA in healthy donors. On the study more broadly: The same platform was used for the 120 validation repertoires and the roughly 720 first-cohort repertoires, a later analysis reported.

The donors formed part of the approximately 120-subject validation cohort, distinct from the roughly 600-subject first cohort. Using immunoSEQ multiplex PCR, the repertoire was profiled, and TCRdb retains in-frame clones only, with some absent. The data hold more than 90,000 clones, with 86% observed a single time. Comments on this clone: Its antigen is unidentified.

Whole-study findings and limits: First-cohort TCR clusters tended to co-occur in the roughly 130 validation repertoires, a later analysis found.

Trimming cost V 2 bases and J 4 bases; bases outside gene matches: 4. The CDR3 runs 15 residues. Germline CDR1 and CDR2: MNHEY and SVGAGI. J is TRBJ2-7 and V is TRBV6-5; TRBD1 matches 11 bases. Sequenced input: PBMCs. The TCR comes from a man aged 18-30 years in good health and CMV-seronegative. The CDR3 loop is CASSYGGQGEYEQYF. CDR3 nucleotides: TGTGCCAGCAGTTACGGGGGACAGGGGGAATACGAGCAGTACTTC.